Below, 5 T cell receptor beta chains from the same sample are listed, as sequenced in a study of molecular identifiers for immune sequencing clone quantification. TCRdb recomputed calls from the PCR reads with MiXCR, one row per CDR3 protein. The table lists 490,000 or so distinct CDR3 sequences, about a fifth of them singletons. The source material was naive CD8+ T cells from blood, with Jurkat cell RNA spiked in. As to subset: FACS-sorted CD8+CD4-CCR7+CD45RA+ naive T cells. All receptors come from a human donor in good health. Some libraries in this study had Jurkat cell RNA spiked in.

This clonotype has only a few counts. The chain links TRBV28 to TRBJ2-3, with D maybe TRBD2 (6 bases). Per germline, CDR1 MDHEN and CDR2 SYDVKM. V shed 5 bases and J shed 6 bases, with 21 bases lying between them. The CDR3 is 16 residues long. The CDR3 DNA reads TGTGCCAGCAGTCTCCCCGGGACTCGCGGTAGGGATACGCAGTATTTT. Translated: CASSLPGTRGRDTQYF.

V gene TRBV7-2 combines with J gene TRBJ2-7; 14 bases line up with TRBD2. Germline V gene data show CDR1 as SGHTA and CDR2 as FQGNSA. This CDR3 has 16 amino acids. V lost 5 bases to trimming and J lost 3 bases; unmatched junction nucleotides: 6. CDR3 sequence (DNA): TGTGCCAGCAGCCCCCGGGGACTAGCGGGGGTCTACGAGCAGTACTTC. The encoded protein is CASSPRGLAGVYEQYF. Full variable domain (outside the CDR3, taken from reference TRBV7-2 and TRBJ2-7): GAGVSQSPSNKVTEKGKDVELRCDPISGHTALYWYRQSLGQGLEFLIYFQGNSAPDKSGLPSDRFSAERTGGSVSTLTIQRTQQEDSAVYLCASSPRGLAGVYEQYFGPGTRLTVT.

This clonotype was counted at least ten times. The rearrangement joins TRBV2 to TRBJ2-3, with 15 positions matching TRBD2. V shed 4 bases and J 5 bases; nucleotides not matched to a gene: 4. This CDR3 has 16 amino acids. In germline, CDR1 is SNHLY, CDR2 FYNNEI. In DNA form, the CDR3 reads TGTGCCAGCAGTGGAGTGGGACTAGCGGGAGGAGATACGCAGTATTTT. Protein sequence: CASSGVGLAGGDTQYF.

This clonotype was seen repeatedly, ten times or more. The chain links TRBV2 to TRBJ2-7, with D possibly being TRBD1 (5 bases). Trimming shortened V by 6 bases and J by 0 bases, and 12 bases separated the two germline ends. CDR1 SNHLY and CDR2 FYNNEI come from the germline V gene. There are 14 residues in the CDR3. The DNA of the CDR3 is TGTGCCAGCAGGACCCCAGGGTACTCCTACGAGCAGTACTTC. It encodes CASRTPGYSYEQYF.

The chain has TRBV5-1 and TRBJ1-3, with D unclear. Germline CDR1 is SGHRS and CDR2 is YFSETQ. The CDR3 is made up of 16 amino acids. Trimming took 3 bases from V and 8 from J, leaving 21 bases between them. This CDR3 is CASSSRPYIFEDTIYF. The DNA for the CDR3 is TGCGCCAGCAGCTCCAGACCTTACATCTTCGAGGACACCATATATTTT. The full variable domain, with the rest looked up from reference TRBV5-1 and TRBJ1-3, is KAGVTQTPRYLIKTRGQQVTLSCSPISGHRSVSWYQQTPGQGLQFLFEYFSETQRNKGNFPGRFSGRQFSNSRSEMNVSTLELGDSALYLCASSSRPYIFEDTIYFGEGSWLTVV.